The 3 T cell receptor beta chains below come from one sample, sequenced in a study of T cell responses to AZD1222 COVID-19 vaccine. Sequencing was performed with immunoSEQ multiplex PCR; in TCRdb, only in-frame clones are kept and a portion is missing. The repertoire has about 99,000 clones, just over 90% of them found once; the top ten carry about 13%. The sequencing used peripheral blood, collected on day 0 of AZD1222 vaccination. The receptors were gathered from an adult in good health.

The rearrangement links TRBV19 to TRBJ1-6; 8 nucleotides agree with TRBD1. There are 14 residues in the CDR3. Germline V gene data show CDR1 as LNHDA and CDR2 as SQIVND (reference sequence). The V segment lost 10 bases and the J segment 5 bases; nucleotides outside the gene matches: 7. The DNA for the CDR3 is TGTGCCACCGACGAACAGGGGGATAATTCACCCCTCCACTTT. Amino acids: CATDEQGDNSPLHF.

This chain connects TRBV7-2 to TRBJ1-2; possible D gene TRBD1, 6 bases. Per germline, CDR1 SGHTA and CDR2 FQGNSA. The CDR3 loop spans 13 amino acids. V lost 5 bases and J 4 bases, leaving 11 bases between the germline ends. CDR3 DNA: TGTGCCAGCAGCAACAGGGTTGCCTATGGCTACACCTTC. Protein sequence: CASSNRVAYGYTF.

The rearrangement joins TRBV9 to TRBJ2-1; 8 nucleotides agree with TRBD1. Germline CDR1 reads SGDLS; CDR2 reads YYNGEE. The CDR3 covers 13 residues. V was pared by 0 bases and J by 7 bases, with 0 bases of the junction left unmatched. CDR3 protein: CASSVGTGNEQFF. In DNA form, the CDR3 reads TGTGCCAGCAGCGTAGGGACAGGGAATGAGCAGTTCTTC.